A single sample is the source of the 29 T cell receptor beta chains below, sequenced in a study of CD8+ T cells in alopecia areata. In each case, RNA was isolated and then reverse transcribed into cDNA as the sequencing template. The table came from immunoSEQ multiplex PCR; TCRdb's copy has only in-frame clones and leaves some out. The sample consists of more than 150,000 clones, around 60% of them appearing once. Treatment indicated: oral pan-JAK inhibitor, 5-10 mg twice daily. The sequencing used CD4+ T cells sorted from blood, collected at week 4, from a patient treated with tofacitinib. The receptors were gathered from a human donor with alopecia areata.

This clone was picked up a small number of times. The chain couples TRBV29-1 to TRBJ2-7; D is perhaps TRBD1 (6 bases). The CDR3 extends over 14 amino acids. Trimming stripped 4 bases from V and 0 bases from J, with 13 bases between. Germline V gene sequence: CDR1 SQVTM, CDR2 ANQGSEA. The CDR3 DNA reads TGCAGCGTTGGTAGCAGGGGTCTCTCCTACGAGCAGTACTTC. Amino acid sequence: CSVGSRGLSYEQYF.

This clone was observed a few times. The chain recombines TRBV30 with TRBJ1-1, with D hard to call. CDR1 is GTSNPN, CDR2 SVGIG, per germline (reference sequence). This CDR3 region has 12 residues. Trimming removed 2 bases from V and 8 bases from J, with 12 bases in between. The CDR3 nucleotides read TGTGCCTGGAGTACCACACCGCGCGAAGCTTTCTTT. This codes for CAWSTTPREAFF.

This chain links TRBV20-1 with TRBJ2-1; the D is unclear. CDR3 length: 11 amino acids. CDR1 is DFQATT and CDR2 is SNEGSKA in the germline V gene (reference sequence). Trimming took 6 bases from V and 8 from J, leaving 11 bases between them. DNA for the CDR3: TGCAGTGCACGGAAGAGCCATGAGCAGTTCTTC. Protein sequence: CSARKSHEQFF.

The V call is TRBV2, the J call TRBJ2-3, with D possibly called TRBD1 or TRBD2 (5 bases each). Germline values: CDR1 SNHLY, CDR2 FYNNEI. The ends were cut back, 3 bases at V and 3 bases at J, with 16 bases in the middle. The CDR3 covers 16 residues. This CDR3 is CASSDGSGRGTDTQYF. Here the CDR3 DNA reads TGTGCCAGCAGTGATGGTTCAGGGAGAGGAACAGATACGCAGTATTTT.

The J gene is TRBJ2-5, the V gene TRBV29-1; the match to TRBD2 covers 7 bases. Germline trimming cut 1 base from V and 5 bases from J; bases unmatched to any gene: 1. CDR1 and CDR2 from the germline V gene are SQVTM and ANQGSEA. The CDR3 consists of 12 residues. CDR3: CSVEGREETQYF. The CDR3 DNA is TGCAGCGTTGAAGGGCGGGAGGAGACCCAGTACTTC.

CDR3 region: CSVAPGATNTGELFF. The CDR3 nucleotides are TGCAGCGTTGCCCCGGGGGCCACGAACACCGGGGAGCTGTTTTTT. This rearrangement joins TRBV29-1 to TRBJ2-2; D could derive from TRBD1 or TRBD2 (6 bases each). Between the trimmed V and J ends, which lost 4 bases and 0 bases, there was a span of 12 bases. Per germline, CDR1 SQVTM and CDR2 ANQGSEA. The CDR3 is 15 residues long.

The rearrangement links TRBV6-7 to TRBJ1-1, with 7 nucleotides matching TRBD1. TRBV6-7 is an ORF for which the function is uncertain. Trimming took 2 bases from V and 8 from J; bases not matched to a gene: 8. The CDR3 spans 14 residues. CDR3 in amino acids: CASSYPGQAPEAFF. The CDR3 region has the DNA TGTGCCAGCAGTTACCCCGGACAGGCCCCCGAAGCTTTCTTT.

A few counts support this clone. The chain is built from TRBV5-1 and TRBJ1-6; D is unclear. Germline V gene sequence: CDR1 SGHRS, CDR2 YFSETQ. V was pared by 0 bases and J by 5 bases, with 15 bases between. This CDR3 comprises 17 residues. This CDR3 is CASSLATPVGNNSPLHF. CDR3 nucleotides: TGCGCCAGCAGCTTGGCCACTCCGGTGGGCAATAATTCACCCCTCCACTTT.

This chain connects TRBV14 to TRBJ2-1; D unresolved. The CDR3 length is 11 residues. CDR1 and CDR2 from the germline V gene are SGHDN and FVKESK. Trimming removed 1 base from V and 6 bases from J, with 1 base in between. The CDR3 nucleotides are TGTGCCAGCAGCCAAGCCAATGAGCAGTTCTTC. It translates to CASSQANEQFF.

The genes are TRBV4-2 and TRBJ1-1; D might be TRBD1 (5 bases). The germline CDR1 and CDR2 sequences are LGHNA and YNFKEQ. The V end lost 4 bases, the J end lost 1 base, and 10 bases lay between the germline ends. The CDR3 has 14 amino acids. The CDR3 here is CASSLGTTNTEAFF. The CDR3 nucleotides read TGTGCCAGCAGCCTTGGGACGACGAACACTGAAGCTTTCTTT.

This clone was found once. Other DNA sequences in the sample encode the same CDR3. This chain connects TRBV5-6 to TRBJ2-5; 9 bases are shared with TRBD2. The length of the CDR3 is 14 residues. Germline CDR1 and CDR2: SGHDT and YYEEEE. J was trimmed by 4 bases and V by 4 bases; bases with no gene match: 5. The CDR3 region has the DNA TGTGCCAGCAGCCTTCTAGCGGGGTTAGAGACCCAGTACTTC. Translated: CASSLLAGLETQYF. The full variable domain, completed using reference TRBV5-6 and TRBJ2-5, is DAGVTQSPTHLIKTRGQQVTLRCSPKSGHDTVSWYQQALGQGPQFIFQYYEEEERQRGNFPDRFSGHQFPNYSSELNVNALLLGDSALYLCASSLLAGLETQYFGPGTRLLVL.

This clone appeared a few times. The genes are TRBV29-1 and TRBJ1-5; 9 positions agree with TRBD1. The germline CDR1 and CDR2 sequences are SQVTM and ANQGSEA. The CDR3 is 12 amino acids. The ends lost 7 bases at V and 5 bases at J; junction bases unmatched: 3. The CDR3 here is CSARTGDQPQHF. The DNA of the CDR3 is TGCAGCGCCCGGACAGGGGATCAGCCCCAGCATTTT. Filled out from reference TRBV29-1 and TRBJ1-5, the complete variable domain reads SAVISQKPSRDICQRGTSLTIQCQVDSQVTMMFWYRQQPGQSLTLIATANQGSEATYESGFVIDKFPISRPNLTFSTLTVSNMSPEDSSIYLCSARTGDQPQHFGDGTRLSIL.

This clone has just a few counts. The genes are TRBV7-9 and TRBJ1-2; 9 nucleotides match TRBD1. Trimming removed 5 bases from V and 5 bases from J; junction bases left unmatched: 3. Germline V gives CDR1 SEHNR, CDR2 FQNEAQ (reference sequence). This CDR3 has 13 residues. For the CDR3, the DNA is TGTGCCAGCAGCCGGACAGGGGTTTATGGCTACACCTTC. This codes for CASSRTGVYGYTF.

The chain is built from TRBV6-6 and TRBJ2-5; D remains ambiguous. Trimming took off 2 bases at V and 1 base at J, with 2 bases between the two ends. The CDR3 is 12 amino acids. From germline, CDR1 is MNHNY and CDR2 SVGAGI (reference sequence). The CDR3 reads CASSYIQETQYF. DNA of the CDR3: TGTGCCAGCAGTTACATCCAAGAGACCCAGTACTTC.

The chain combines TRBV7-3 with TRBJ1-1; TRBD1 matches at 7 bases. Germline V gene data show CDR1 as SGHTA and CDR2 as FQGTGA. V shed 8 bases and J 3 bases; nucleotides not matched to a gene: 6. The CDR3 totals 13 residues. The CDR3 bases are TGTGCCAGCGGGAGGGGGACAGACACTGAAGCTTTCTTT. The encoded protein is CASGRGTDTEAFF.

V and J are TRBV29-1 and TRBJ2-2; D unresolved. CDR3 length: 14 residues. CDR1 SQVTM and CDR2 ANQGSEA come from the germline V gene. Trimming stripped 4 bases from V and 0 bases from J, with 9 bases between. This chain's CDR3 is CSVVLGPNTGELFF. CDR3 DNA: TGCAGCGTTGTATTGGGCCCGAACACCGGGGAGCTGTTTTTT.

The chain recombines TRBV29-1 with TRBJ2-1; TRBD2 is a possible D gene (5 bases). The ends were cut back, 7 bases at V and 1 base at J, with 8 bases in the middle. Looked up from germline, CDR1 is SQVTM and CDR2 is ANQGSEA. CDR3 size: 12 residues. For the CDR3, the DNA is TGCAGCGCCGGCGGGTCCTACAATGAGCAGTTCTTC. Its protein is CSAGGSYNEQFF.

This chain joins TRBV27 and TRBJ2-2, with a possible D match to TRBD1 (5 bases). The V end lost 5 bases, the J end lost 5 bases, and 12 bases lay between the germline ends. From germline, CDR1 is MNHEY and CDR2 SMNVEV (reference sequence). The CDR3 runs to 14 residues. The CDR3 DNA reads TGTGCCAGCAGTAGGGGATATGAGACCGGGGAGCTGTTTTTT. Protein sequence: CASSRGYETGELFF.

For this clone: The junction does not match germline at one end; this may be a read error. This chain joins TRBV28 and TRBJ1-2; D uncertain. Germline V lookup: CDR1 MDHEN, CDR2 SYDVKM. The CDR3 is 10 residues long. The CDR3 DNA reads as TGTGCCAGCAGCGGACCGTTCTTAGGCTTC. The encoded protein is CASSGPFLGF.

The CDR3 DNA reads TGTGCCAGCACCTTAAGGAGGGGCGAGGGCTACACCTTC. This gives the protein CASTLRRGEGYTF. The genes are TRBV27 and TRBJ1-2; possibly TRBD1 for D (5 bases). Germline V gene sequence: CDR1 MNHEY, CDR2 SMNVEV (reference sequence). The V gene lost 7 bases and the J gene lost 8 bases, with 17 bases spanning the gap. The CDR3 loop spans 13 amino acids.

This clone was observed a few times. V and J are TRBV4-3 and TRBJ1-4; D unresolved. V lost 0 bases and J lost 8, with 10 bases in between. This CDR3 has 14 amino acids. Per the germline V gene, CDR1 is LGHNA and CDR2 is YSLEER. The CDR3 DNA reads TGCGCCAGCAGCCAAGATAGTCAACTCGAAAAACTGTTTTTT. As protein: CASSQDSQLEKLFF.

In its sample, this clone was seen a few times. This chain links TRBV5-1 with TRBJ1-1; D remains ambiguous. CDR1 SGHRS and CDR2 YFSETQ come from the germline V gene. Trimming shortened V by 7 bases and J by 1 base, and 5 bases separated the two germline ends. The CDR3 has 11 residues. CDR3 region: CASRRNTEAFF. The CDR3 nucleotides are TGCGCCAGCCGTCGGAACACTGAAGCTTTCTTT.

This rearrangement joins TRBV29-1 to TRBJ2-1; D is possibly TRBD2 (6 bases). This CDR3 region has 11 residues. Trimming removed 4 bases at V and 9 bases at J, with 10 bases between. Germline CDR1 reads SQVTM; CDR2 reads ANQGSEA. As DNA, the CDR3 is TGCAGCGTTGCGGCGGGGACTGAGCAGTTCTTC. This translates into CSVAAGTEQFF.

This clone was observed a few times. V gene TRBV14 combines with J gene TRBJ2-1; D is ambiguous. There are 15 residues in the CDR3. Germline values: CDR1 SGHDN, CDR2 FVKESK. Trimming shortened V by 1 base and J by 3 bases, and 10 bases separated the two germline ends. The CDR3 spells CASSQVGLFYNEQFF. The DNA for the CDR3 is TGTGCCAGCAGCCAAGTCGGTCTTTTCTACAATGAGCAGTTCTTC.

The genes are TRBV5-1 and TRBJ2-3; D gene ambiguous. There are 15 residues in the CDR3. CDR1 is SGHRS, CDR2 YFSETQ, per germline. V shed 0 bases and J shed 0 bases, with 8 bases lying between them. The CDR3 protein is CASSLVLGSTDTQYF. In DNA, the CDR3 is TGCGCCAGCAGCTTGGTTCTTGGGAGCACAGATACGCAGTATTTT.

This chain links TRBV6-5 with TRBJ1-2, with 7 bases that match TRBD1. In germline, CDR1 is MNHEY, CDR2 SVGAGI. This CDR3 has 14 amino acids. J was trimmed by 8 bases and V by 0 bases; bases with no gene match: 6. Here the CDR3 DNA reads TGTGCCAGCAGTTACTCCAGGGGGGCGAAGGGCTACACCTTC. This codes for CASSYSRGAKGYTF.

The chain recombines TRBV30 with TRBJ1-1; D is ambiguous. The CDR3 totals 12 residues. Germline assignment: CDR1 GTSNPN and CDR2 SVGIG (reference sequence). The V end lost 1 base, the J end lost 4 bases, and 7 bases lay between the germline ends. CDR3 nucleotides: TGTGCCTGGAGTGCCGGAGTCACTGAAGCTTTCTTT. It codes for CAWSAGVTEAFF.

This clone was picked up a small number of times. The chain couples TRBV27 to TRBJ1-2; the D gene is possibly TRBD1 (6 bases). Trimming pared 3 bases from V and 5 bases from J, leaving 16 bases between. Germline CDR1 is MNHEY and CDR2 is SMNVEV (reference sequence). This CDR3 spans 15 amino acids. The CDR3 loop is CASSFQGIEGYGYTF. CDR3 bases: TGTGCCAGCAGTTTTCAGGGGATCGAGGGATATGGCTACACCTTC.

The sample holds a few counts of this clone. The rearrangement joins TRBV30 to TRBJ2-3; 9 bases fit TRBD2. The CDR3 is made up of 16 amino acids. From germline, CDR1 is GTSNPN and CDR2 SVGIG (reference sequence). Trimming at V came to 2 bases and at J to 2 bases, leaving 8 bases not matched to a gene. Written as DNA, the CDR3 is TGTGCCTGGAGTTATCCTGCGGGGGGGGCCACAGATACGCAGTATTTT. This encodes CAWSYPAGGATDTQYF.